This T cell receptor beta chain was sequenced in a study of cytomegalovirus exposure and HLA in healthy donors. General study results and limits: The study labeled 150 or so TCR beta chains cytomegalovirus-associated. A subsequent analysis found that TCR clusters from the first cohort also tended to co-occur in the approximately 110 validation repertoires, with about 94% of cluster scores above 0.

Concerning this clone: Antigen specificity is unknown.

The V gene's germline CDR1 is MNHNY and CDR2 SVGAGI (reference sequence). The trim removed 7 bases at V and 0 bases at J, leaving 6 bases unmatched. This CDR3 has 15 amino acids. Data came from immunoSEQ multiplex PCR; TCRdb stores just in-frame clones and leaves some out. The data show over 65,000 clones, roughly 94% seen once. This clonotype was sampled from a woman aged 18-29 years in good health and CMV-seropositive. The sequenced sample was PBMCs. The chain couples TRBV6-6 to TRBJ2-1, with 7 bases that match TRBD2. DNA for the CDR3: TGTGCCAGCACCACTCGGGGGGACTCCTACAATGAGCAGTTCTTC. Its translation: CASTTRGDSYNEQFF.